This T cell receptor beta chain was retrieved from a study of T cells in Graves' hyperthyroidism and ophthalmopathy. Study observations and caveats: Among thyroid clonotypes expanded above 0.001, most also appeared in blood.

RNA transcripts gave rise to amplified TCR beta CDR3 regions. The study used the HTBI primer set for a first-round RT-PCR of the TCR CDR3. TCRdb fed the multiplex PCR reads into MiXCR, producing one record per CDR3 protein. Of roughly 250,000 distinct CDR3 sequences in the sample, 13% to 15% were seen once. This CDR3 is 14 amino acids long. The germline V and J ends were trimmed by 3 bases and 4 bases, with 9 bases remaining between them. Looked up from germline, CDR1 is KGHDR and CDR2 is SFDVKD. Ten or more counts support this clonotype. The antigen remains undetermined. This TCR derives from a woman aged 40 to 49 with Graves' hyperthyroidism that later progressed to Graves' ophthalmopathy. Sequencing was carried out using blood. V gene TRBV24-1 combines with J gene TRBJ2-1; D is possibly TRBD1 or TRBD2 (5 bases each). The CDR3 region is CATSDGGPYNEQFF. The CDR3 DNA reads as TGTGCCACCAGTGATGGGGGACCGTACAATGAGCAGTTCTTC.